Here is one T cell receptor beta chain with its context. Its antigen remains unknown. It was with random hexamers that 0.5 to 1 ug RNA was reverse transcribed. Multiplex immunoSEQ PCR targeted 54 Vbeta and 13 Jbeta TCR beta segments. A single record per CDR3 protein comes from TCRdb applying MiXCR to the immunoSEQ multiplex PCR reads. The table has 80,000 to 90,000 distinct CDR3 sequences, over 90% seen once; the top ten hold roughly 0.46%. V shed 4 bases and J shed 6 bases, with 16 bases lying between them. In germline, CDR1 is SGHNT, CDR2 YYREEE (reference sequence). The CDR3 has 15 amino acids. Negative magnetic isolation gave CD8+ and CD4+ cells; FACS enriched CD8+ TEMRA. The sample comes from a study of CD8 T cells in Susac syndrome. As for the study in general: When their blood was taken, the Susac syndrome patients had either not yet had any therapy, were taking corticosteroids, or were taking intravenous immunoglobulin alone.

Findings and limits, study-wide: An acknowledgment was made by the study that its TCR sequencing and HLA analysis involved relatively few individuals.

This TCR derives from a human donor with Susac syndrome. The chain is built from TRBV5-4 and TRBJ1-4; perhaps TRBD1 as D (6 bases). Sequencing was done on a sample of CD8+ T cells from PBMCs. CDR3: CASSRLSEGDEKLFF. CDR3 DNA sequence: TGTGCCAGCAGCCGCCTCTCCGAGGGGGATGAAAAACTGTTTTTT.